This is a list of T cell receptor beta chains from one sample in a study of graft-versus-host responses after intestinal transplantation. Sequencing used immunoSEQ multiplex PCR; TCRdb keeps in-frame clones, though not all of them. This table has tens of thousands of clones, around 96% appearing once. Their antigens are not known. Specimen: unstimulated CD8+ T cells sorted from spleen or lymph node cells, collected before intestinal transplant. All receptors come from a human donor who received an intestinal transplant. CDR3s include the opening cysteine and the closing phenylalanine or tryptophan. D genes are given only for firm matches. A row's size may be missing; if present it is once, few, many or a size class.

D gene: TRBD2; V gene: TRBV7-9; J gene: TRBJ2-1; clone size: once; CDR3 DNA: TGTGCCAGTAACGATGGGAGGGCATGGGGTGAGCAGTTCTTC; CDR3 protein: CASNDGRAWGEQFF
D gene: NA; V gene: TRBV27; J gene: TRBJ2-3; clone size: NA; CDR3 DNA: TGTGCCAGCAGCCCTAGCACAGATACGCAGTATTTT; CDR3 protein: CASSPSTDTQYF
D gene: TRBD2; V gene: TRBV11-2; J gene: TRBJ2-1; clone size: once; CDR3 DNA: TGTGCCAGCAGCTCCCCGGCGGGGGAACCGAGCTACAATGAGCAGTTCTTC; CDR3 protein: CASSSPAGEPSYNEQFF
D gene: NA; V gene: TRBV7-9; J gene: TRBJ1-2; clone size: once; CDR3 DNA: TGTGCCAGCAGCTTAGACTACAGGGAGGGCTACACCTTC; CDR3 protein: CASSLDYREGYTF
D gene: NA; V gene: TRBV4-1; J gene: TRBJ2-7; clone size: NA; CDR3 DNA: TGCGCCAGCAGCCAACCGCCCTACGAGCAGTACTTC; CDR3 protein: CASSQPPYEQYF
D gene: TRBD1; V gene: TRBV18; J gene: TRBJ1-1; clone size: NA; CDR3 DNA: TGTGCCAGCTCACCAAGGGACAGGGTAATTGAAGCTTTCTTT; CDR3 protein: CASSPRDRVIEAFF
D gene: NA; V gene: TRBV7-9; J gene: TRBJ2-7; clone size: NA; CDR3 DNA: TGTGCCAGCAGCTTAGTCACGCACTCCTACGAGCAGTACTTC; CDR3 protein: CASSLVTHSYEQYF
D gene: NA; V gene: TRBV30; J gene: TRBJ1-1; clone size: once; CDR3 DNA: TGTGCCTGGAGTGTCCATGGGGGGAACACTGAAGCTTTCTTT; CDR3 protein: CAWSVHGGNTEAFF
D gene: NA; V gene: TRBV2; J gene: TRBJ2-7; clone size: NA; CDR3 DNA: TGTGCCAGCATAATGGGCCGGGAGCAGGGATACGAGCAGTACTTC; CDR3 protein: CASIMGREQGYEQYF
D gene: NA; V gene: TRBV27; J gene: TRBJ1-1; clone size: NA; CDR3 DNA: TGTGCCAGCAGTTTATCTCCTTCGGGAGAAGCTTTCTTT; CDR3 protein: CASSLSPSGEAFF
D gene: NA; V gene: TRBV7-8; J gene: TRBJ2-7; clone size: NA; CDR3 DNA: TGTGCCAGCAGCTTAATGCGCGTAACCTACGAGCAGTACTTC; CDR3 protein: CASSLMRVTYEQYF
D gene: NA; V gene: TRBV13; J gene: TRBJ2-5; clone size: NA; CDR3 DNA: TGTGCCAGCAGCTTGTACCAGCAAGAGACCCAGTACTTC; CDR3 protein: CASSLYQQETQYF
D gene: NA; V gene: TRBV19; J gene: TRBJ2-7; clone size: few; CDR3 DNA: TGTGCCAGTGGAGAGGGGCAAGCCTACGAGCAGTACTTC; CDR3 protein: CASGEGQAYEQYF
D gene: NA; V gene: TRBV29-1; J gene: TRBJ1-1; clone size: NA; CDR3 DNA: TGCAGCGTCCGACGGGGGGAAAACACTGAAGCTTTCTTT; CDR3 protein: CSVRRGENTEAFF
D gene: NA; V gene: TRBV28; J gene: TRBJ2-1; clone size: NA; CDR3 DNA: TGTGCCAGCAGTTTGTTTATGGGGGGACTGACATACAATGAGCAGTTCTTC; CDR3 protein: CASSLFMGGLTYNEQFF
D gene: NA; V gene: TRBV7-6; J gene: TRBJ1-5; clone size: NA; CDR3 DNA: TGTGCCCTACGAATAAAAGATAGCAATCAGCCCCAGCATTTT; CDR3 protein: CALRIKDSNQPQHF
D gene: NA; V gene: TRBV4-1; J gene: TRBJ2-5; clone size: once; CDR3 DNA: TGCGCCAGCAGCCGTGGGCCAAGGGCTAGACAAGAGACCCAGTACTTC; CDR3 protein: CASSRGPRARQETQYF
D gene: TRBD1; V gene: TRBV9; J gene: TRBJ1-1; clone size: NA; CDR3 DNA: TGTGCCAGCAGCGTAGGTATAGGGGGCACGAACACTGAAGCTTTCTTT; CDR3 protein: CASSVGIGGTNTEAFF
D gene: TRBD2; V gene: TRBV5-1; J gene: TRBJ2-1; clone size: NA; CDR3 DNA: TGCGCCAGCAGCTTGGAAGGGCTAGCGGGAGTTGGGGCCTACAATGAGCAGTTCTTC; CDR3 protein: CASSLEGLAGVGAYNEQFF
D gene: TRBD1; V gene: TRBV5-1; J gene: TRBJ1-2; clone size: NA; CDR3 DNA: TGCGCCAGCAGCTCGTGGAGACAGGGATCCCCCTATGGCTACACCTTC; CDR3 protein: CASSSWRQGSPYGYTF
D gene: NA; V gene: TRBV9; J gene: TRBJ2-2; clone size: NA; CDR3 DNA: TGTGCCAGCAGCCGGCTTCCGAACACCGGGGAGCTGTTTTTT; CDR3 protein: CASSRLPNTGELFF
D gene: TRBD2; V gene: TRBV7-2; J gene: TRBJ2-1; clone size: NA; CDR3 DNA: TGTGCCAGCAGCTTCGCGGGGGGCAGTTACAATGAGCAGTTCTTC; CDR3 protein: CASSFAGGSYNEQFF
D gene: TRBD1; V gene: TRBV5-4; J gene: TRBJ2-5; clone size: NA; CDR3 DNA: TGTGCCAGCAGCTTCGACAGGGCCCAAGAGACCCAGTACTTC; CDR3 protein: CASSFDRAQETQYF
D gene: TRBD2; V gene: TRBV2; J gene: TRBJ2-5; clone size: NA; CDR3 DNA: TGTGCCAGCATGAACTTGCGGGAGGGCCAGGAGACCCAGTACTTC; CDR3 protein: CASMNLREGQETQYF
D gene: NA; V gene: TRBV25-1; J gene: TRBJ2-7; clone size: NA; CDR3 DNA: TGTGCCAGCAGCGAAACAGGGTTGCGTTATTTATCTAGCGAGCAGTACTTC; CDR3 protein: CASSETGLRYLSSEQYF
D gene: NA; V gene: TRBV27; J gene: TRBJ2-1; clone size: NA; CDR3 DNA: TGTGCCAGCAGTTTGTGGCCCCCGGGCGGGACGCCTCTAAGCTCCTACAATGAGCAGTTCTTC; CDR3 protein: CASSLWPPGGTPLSSYNEQFF
D gene: NA; V gene: TRBV7-9; J gene: TRBJ1-1; clone size: NA; CDR3 DNA: TGTGCCAGCAGGACCGTTGGAGGGACTGAAGCTTTCTTT; CDR3 protein: CASRTVGGTEAFF
D gene: NA; V gene: TRBV7-9; J gene: TRBJ2-2; clone size: NA; CDR3 DNA: TGTGCCAGCAGTCCTCACGCCCCGGGGACCGGGGAGCTGTTTTTT; CDR3 protein: CASSPHAPGTGELFF
D gene: TRBD1; V gene: TRBV7-7; J gene: TRBJ1-4; clone size: NA; CDR3 DNA: TGTGCCAGCAGCCAGGGACAGGGTAATGAAAAACTGTTTTTT; CDR3 protein: CASSQGQGNEKLFF
D gene: TRBD1; V gene: TRBV5-6; J gene: TRBJ2-7; clone size: NA; CDR3 DNA: TGTGCCAGCAGCAAACAGGGGAGAGGGAAATCCTACGAGCAGTACTTC; CDR3 protein: CASSKQGRGKSYEQYF
D gene: TRBD1; V gene: TRBV9; J gene: TRBJ1-4; clone size: NA; CDR3 DNA: TGTGCCAGCAGCCTTGACAGGGAAGGGGAAAAACTGTTTTTT; CDR3 protein: CASSLDREGEKLFF
D gene: NA; V gene: TRBV5-6; J gene: TRBJ2-1; clone size: NA; CDR3 DNA: TGTGCCAGCAGCTTGGAGGGTCGGAGCTACAATGAGCAGTTCTTC; CDR3 protein: CASSLEGRSYNEQFF
D gene: TRBD2; V gene: TRBV27; J gene: TRBJ2-3; clone size: NA; CDR3 DNA: TGTGCCAGCAGTTTATTGGCGGGGCGGGAGACGTCAGATACGCAGTATTTT; CDR3 protein: CASSLLAGRETSDTQYF
D gene: TRBD1; V gene: TRBV19; J gene: TRBJ2-3; clone size: NA; CDR3 DNA: TGTGCCAGTAGTGTTGACAGGGGGCTCCCCGCAGATACGCAGTATTTT; CDR3 protein: CASSVDRGLPADTQYF
D gene: TRBD1; V gene: TRBV27; J gene: TRBJ1-2; clone size: NA; CDR3 DNA: TGTGCCAGCAGTTCTCGGACAGGGGTGTATGGCTACACCTTC; CDR3 protein: CASSSRTGVYGYTF
D gene: NA; V gene: TRBV15; J gene: TRBJ1-5; clone size: NA; CDR3 DNA: TGTGCCACCAGCCGCTCAGGGGAGCATCAGCCCCAGCATTTT; CDR3 protein: CATSRSGEHQPQHF
D gene: NA; V gene: TRBV9; J gene: TRBJ2-3; clone size: NA; CDR3 DNA: TGTGCCAGCAGCTCCCCCCTCTTCGGAGGGGAGAGCACAGATACGCAGTATTTT; CDR3 protein: CASSSPLFGGESTDTQYF
D gene: NA; V gene: TRBV28; J gene: TRBJ1-2; clone size: NA; CDR3 DNA: TGTGCCAGCAGTCGAGGTGACAGTGCTTATGGCTACACCTTC; CDR3 protein: CASSRGDSAYGYTF
D gene: NA; V gene: TRBV7-6; J gene: TRBJ2-5; clone size: NA; CDR3 DNA: TGTGCCAGCAGCTTAGGTCCAGCGGACCAAGAGACCCAGTACTTC; CDR3 protein: CASSLGPADQETQYF
D gene: NA; V gene: TRBV5-5; J gene: TRBJ1-1; clone size: NA; CDR3 DNA: TGTGCCAGCAGCTTGCTAGGGGCGAACACTGAAGCTTTCTTT; CDR3 protein: CASSLLGANTEAFF
D gene: NA; V gene: TRBV4-1; J gene: TRBJ2-1; clone size: NA; CDR3 DNA: TGCGCCAGCAGCCAAGATCGGGACCCTAGGGGGGACAATGAGCAGTTCTTC; CDR3 protein: CASSQDRDPRGDNEQFF
D gene: NA; V gene: TRBV6-5; J gene: TRBJ1-1; clone size: once; CDR3 DNA: TGTGCCACCCGGACGGTGCAGATGAACACTGAAGCTTTCTTT; CDR3 protein: CATRTVQMNTEAFF
D gene: NA; V gene: TRBV7-9; J gene: TRBJ2-3; clone size: once; CDR3 DNA: TGTGCCAGCAGCTTAGCCCTTAGCCTAAGCACAGATACGCAGTATTTT; CDR3 protein: CASSLALSLSTDTQYF
D gene: NA; V gene: TRBV7-7; J gene: TRBJ2-1; clone size: NA; CDR3 DNA: TGTGCCAGCAGCCGAGGAGTAGCCTCCTACAATGAGCAGTTCTTC; CDR3 protein: CASSRGVASYNEQFF
D gene: NA; V gene: TRBV4-2; J gene: TRBJ1-1; clone size: NA; CDR3 DNA: TGTGCCAGCAGCCAAGAAGGGACCAACACTGAAGCTTTCTTT; CDR3 protein: CASSQEGTNTEAFF
D gene: TRBD1; V gene: TRBV14; J gene: TRBJ2-5; clone size: NA; CDR3 DNA: TGTGCCAGCAGCCAAGTTACAGGGGGCCGGGAGACCCAGTACTTC; CDR3 protein: CASSQVTGGRETQYF
D gene: NA; V gene: TRBV10-3; J gene: TRBJ1-3; clone size: NA; CDR3 DNA: TGTGCCATCATCTCGGAGACAACCGGAAACACCATATATTTT; CDR3 protein: CAIISETTGNTIYF
D gene: NA; V gene: TRBV11-2; J gene: TRBJ1-3; clone size: NA; CDR3 DNA: TGTGCCAGCACCCCCCAGGGCTTCAACTCTGGAAACACCATATATTTT; CDR3 protein: CASTPQGFNSGNTIYF
D gene: NA; V gene: TRBV5-1; J gene: TRBJ2-1; clone size: NA; CDR3 DNA: TGCGCCAGCAGCTTGACCCAGCCCCCCTACAATGAGCAGTTCTTC; CDR3 protein: CASSLTQPPYNEQFF
D gene: NA; V gene: TRBV2; J gene: TRBJ2-1; clone size: NA; CDR3 DNA: TGTGCCAAGTTAACGAGCTCCTACAATGAGCAGTTCTTC; CDR3 protein: CAKLTSSYNEQFF
D gene: NA; V gene: TRBV9; J gene: TRBJ2-1; clone size: NA; CDR3 DNA: TGTGCCAGCAGCGTAGTGTTTTGGGCGGGGTCAAATGAGCAGTTCTTC; CDR3 protein: CASSVVFWAGSNEQFF
D gene: TRBD1; V gene: TRBV5-8; J gene: TRBJ1-1; clone size: NA; CDR3 DNA: TGTGCCAGCAGCTTCACAGGGGGCCTCCGAGGGGCTTTCTTT; CDR3 protein: CASSFTGGLRGAFF